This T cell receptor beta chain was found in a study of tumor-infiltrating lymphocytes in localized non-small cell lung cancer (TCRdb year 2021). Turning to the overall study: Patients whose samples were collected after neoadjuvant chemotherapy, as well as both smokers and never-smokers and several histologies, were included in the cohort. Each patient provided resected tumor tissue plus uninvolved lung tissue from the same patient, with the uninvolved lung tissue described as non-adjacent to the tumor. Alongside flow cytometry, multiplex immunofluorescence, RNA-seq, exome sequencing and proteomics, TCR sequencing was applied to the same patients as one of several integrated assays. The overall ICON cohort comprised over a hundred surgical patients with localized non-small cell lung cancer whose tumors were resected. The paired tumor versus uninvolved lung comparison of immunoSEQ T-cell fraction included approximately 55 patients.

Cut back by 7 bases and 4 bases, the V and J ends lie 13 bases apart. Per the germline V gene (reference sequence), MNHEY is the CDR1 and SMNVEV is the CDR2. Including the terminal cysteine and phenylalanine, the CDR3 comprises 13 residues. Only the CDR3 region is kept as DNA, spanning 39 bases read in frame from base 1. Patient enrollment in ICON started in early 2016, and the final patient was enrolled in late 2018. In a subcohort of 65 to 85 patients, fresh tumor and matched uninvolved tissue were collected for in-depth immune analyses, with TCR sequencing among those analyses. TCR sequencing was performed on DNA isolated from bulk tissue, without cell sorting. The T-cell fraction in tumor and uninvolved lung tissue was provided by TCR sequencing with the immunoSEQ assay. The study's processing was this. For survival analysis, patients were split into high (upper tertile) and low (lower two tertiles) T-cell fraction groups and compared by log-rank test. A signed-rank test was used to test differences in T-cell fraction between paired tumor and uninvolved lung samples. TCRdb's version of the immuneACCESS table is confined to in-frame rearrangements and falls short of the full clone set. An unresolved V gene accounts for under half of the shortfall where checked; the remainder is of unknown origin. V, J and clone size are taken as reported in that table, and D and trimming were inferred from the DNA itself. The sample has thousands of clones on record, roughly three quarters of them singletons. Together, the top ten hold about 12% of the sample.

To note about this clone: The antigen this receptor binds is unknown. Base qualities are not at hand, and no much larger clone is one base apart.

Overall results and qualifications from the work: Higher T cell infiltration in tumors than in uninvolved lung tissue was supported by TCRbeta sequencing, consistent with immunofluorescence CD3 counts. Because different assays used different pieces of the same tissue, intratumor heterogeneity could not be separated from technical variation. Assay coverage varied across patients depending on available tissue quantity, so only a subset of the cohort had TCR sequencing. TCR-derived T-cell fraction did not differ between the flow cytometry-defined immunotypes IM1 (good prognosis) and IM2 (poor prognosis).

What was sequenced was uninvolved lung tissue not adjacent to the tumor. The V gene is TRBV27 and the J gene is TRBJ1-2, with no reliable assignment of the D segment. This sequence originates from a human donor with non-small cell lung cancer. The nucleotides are TGTGCCAGCAAAGAAGGGTCTGGCTATGGCTACACCTTC. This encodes CASKEGSGYGYTF.